This TCR beta chain was identified in a study of T cell responses to AZD1222 COVID-19 vaccine. Clones were sequenced by immunoSEQ multiplex PCR, and TCRdb holds only the in-frame ones, with some missing. This sample has about 140,000 clones; roughly 90% occur once, and the top ten carry 2.9%. Concerning this clone itself: Its matching antigen is unknown.

The study's findings and limits: The peak T cell response came first, and repertoires were sampled only after it. Per reports, nearly half of all spike-specific TCRs target regions that are unmutated in variants. Two AZD1222 doses significantly raised spike-specific TCR breadth and depth over controls.

Unmatched junction bases numbered 6, after V lost 4 bases and J lost 4 bases. This CDR3 region has 14 residues. The V gene's germline CDR1 is LGHDT and CDR2 YNNKEL (reference sequence). This rearrangement joins TRBV3-1 (or the pseudogene TRBV3-2) to TRBJ1-2; TRBD1 matches 7 bases. The sample here was peripheral blood, taken on day 0 of AZD1222 vaccination. This TCR was sampled from an adult in good health. Here the CDR3 DNA reads TGTGCCAGCAGCCTACGACAGGGAAGCTATGGCTACACCTTC. It is translated as CASSLRQGSYGYTF.